This T cell receptor beta chain was sequenced for a study of blood T cell repertoires in COVID-19. Study-wide context: COVID-19 samples from acute and convalescent phases originated in the United States, Italy and Spain.

The V end was cut by 3 bases, the J end by 5 bases, with 14 bases between. This CDR3 region has 14 residues. Germline CDR1 is DFQATT and CDR2 is SNEGSKA (reference sequence). The repertoire was sequenced with immunoSEQ multiplex PCR; TCRdb's copy has only in-frame clones and lacks some. In the table there are approximately 310,000 clones, 75% to 90% of which are singletons. Contact with a PCR-confirmed or clinician-diagnosed COVID-19 case occurred within 2 weeks of entry. The TCR comes from a woman in her 30s who had been exposed to COVID-19. V gene TRBV20-1 combines with J gene TRBJ1-5; no firm D call. Input material: PBMCs or T cells enriched from blood (not recorded which). In nucleotides, the CDR3 is TGCAGTGCTAGTTCGCCAACTCCCGATCAGCCCCAGCATTTT. The encoded protein is CSASSPTPDQPQHF.